One and the same sample provided the 29 T cell receptor beta chains below, sequenced in a study of T cell repertoires in cytomegalovirus infection. These TCRs are of unknown antigen specificity. TCRdb re-called the reads through MiXCR, storing one row per CDR3 protein. Here the sample spans approximately 1,000,000 distinct CDR3 sequences, roughly a third being singletons. The sequencing here drew on cultured CD8+ T cells from PBMCs, taken from culture after CMV antigen stimulation. The receptors were sampled from a human donor in good health (CMV status not recorded). Some clones in this sample may be carry-over from other donors' samples.

The chain is built from TRBV6-1 and TRBJ2-1, with D perhaps matching TRBD2 (5 bases). CDR1 and CDR2 from the germline V gene are MNHNS and SASEGT. The CDR3 is 14 residues long. Trimming shortened V by 3 bases and J by 2 bases, and 8 bases separated the two germline ends. The CDR3 here is CASSDLGTYNEQFF. In nucleotides, the CDR3 is TGTGCCAGCAGTGACCTCGGGACCTACAATGAGCAGTTCTTC.

The chain links TRBV6-1 to TRBJ1-1, with 7 bases matching TRBD1. This CDR3 is built from 16 residues. Per germline, CDR1 MNHNS and CDR2 SASEGT. J was trimmed by 3 bases and V by 6 bases; bases with no gene match: 13. The DNA for the CDR3 is TGTGCCAGCAGGATCGTATTTCGACAGGGCGACACTGAAGCTTTCTTT. Protein sequence: CASRIVFRQGDTEAFF.

In this sample, this clonotype turned up a few times. The CDR3 sequence is CASRESDSHTEAFF. CDR3 nucleotides: TGTGCCAGCAGGGAGTCAGATTCCCACACTGAAGCTTTCTTT. The chain links TRBV7-9 to TRBJ1-1; D gene uncertain. The germline CDR1 and CDR2 sequences are SEHNR and FQNEAQ (reference sequence). The CDR3 length is 14 residues. V was pared by 6 bases and J by 3 bases, with 14 bases between.

The rearrangement links TRBV4-3 to TRBJ2-7; D not certain. This CDR3 has 13 amino acids. Germline V CDR1 and CDR2: LGHNA, YSLEER. V lost 0 bases to trimming and J lost 2 bases, with 5 bases between them. The CDR3 reads CASSQDRTYEQYV. CDR3 DNA: TGCGCCAGCAGCCAAGACAGGACCTACGAGCAGTACGTC.

The V and J genes are TRBV6-1 and TRBJ1-5; 7 nucleotides line up with TRBD1. Trimming removed 5 bases from V and 4 bases from J; junction bases left unmatched: 5. Germline CDR1 reads MNHNS; CDR2 reads SASEGT. The CDR3 sequence is 14 residues long. The CDR3 DNA is TGTGCCAGCAGTTATCAGGACAGGAATCAGCCCCAGCATTTT. Its protein is CASSYQDRNQPQHF.

This clonotype was seen only a few times. This chain uses TRBV6-5 with TRBJ2-3; 8 nucleotides agree with TRBD2. There are 18 residues in the CDR3. Germline loops: CDR1 MNHEY, CDR2 SVGAGI. V was pared by 2 bases and J by 1 base, with 11 bases of the junction left unmatched. The CDR3 protein is CASSYDGSGDTGTDTQYF. The CDR3, as DNA: TGTGCCAGCAGTTACGACGGTAGCGGGGATACGGGCACAGATACGCAGTATTTT.

Many counts were recorded for this clonotype. The chain recombines TRBV6-1 with TRBJ2-3; TRBD1 matches 8 bases. V dropped 5 bases and J dropped 3; count of bases not matched to a gene: 7. Germline CDR1 and CDR2: MNHNS and SASEGT. The CDR3 is 15 residues long. The CDR3 is CASSQDRGGTDTQYF. The DNA of the CDR3 is TGTGCCAGCAGTCAAGACAGGGGCGGAACAGATACGCAGTATTTT.

There are a few counts of this clonotype. V is TRBV11-3 and J is TRBJ2-1; D is undetermined. CDR1 and CDR2 from the germline V gene are SGHNT and YENEEA. The V gene lost 1 base and the J gene lost 6 bases, with 22 bases spanning the gap. The CDR3 runs to 18 residues. CDR3 nucleotides: TGTGCCAGCAGCTTAGGTCATTCTAAGGGCAGGCCCAGCAATGAGCAGTTCTTC. As protein: CASSLGHSKGRPSNEQFF.

The chain recombines TRBV7-2 with TRBJ2-1; 12 bases match TRBD2. Germline values: CDR1 SGHTA, CDR2 FQGNSA. The CDR3 covers 15 residues. V lost 5 bases and J lost 9; bases outside the gene matches: 8. CDR3 coding DNA: TGTGCCAGCAGCCCTAGCGGGGGGGCAATCAGTGAGCAGTTCTTC. It codes for CASSPSGGAISEQFF.

The rearrangement uses TRBV10-3 and TRBJ2-3; 9 nucleotides agree with TRBD1. This CDR3 has 17 amino acids. CDR1 and CDR2 (germline): ENHRY, SYGVKD. With V trimmed by 10 bases and J by 2 bases, 16 bases remained unmatched. CDR3 DNA sequence: TGTGCCACCTCGGGACAGGGCATAGTCTTCGACACAGATACGCAGTATTTT. It yields the protein CATSGQGIVFDTDTQYF.

V usage is TRBV27 and J usage is TRBJ2-3; D remains ambiguous. V dropped 6 bases and J dropped 14 bases, with 24 bases sitting between them. Germline V gene sequence: CDR1 MNHEY, CDR2 SMNVEV (reference sequence). The CDR3 totals 14 residues. The CDR3, as DNA: TGTGCCAGCAGCTCGGACGACCTGAGGATAATCAGGTATTTT. Translation: CASSSDDLRIIRYF.

In its sample, this clonotype was seen a few times. The chain uses TRBV7-6 and TRBJ2-2, with 8 nucleotides matching TRBD1. Germline-derived CDR1 and CDR2 are SGHVS and FNYEAQ. This CDR3 region has 15 residues. The V gene end was trimmed by 4 bases and the J gene end by 6 bases; junction bases not matched to a gene: 7. The CDR3: CASSSWTGRSGELFF. Written as DNA, the CDR3 is TGTGCCAGCAGCTCATGGACAGGGAGGTCCGGGGAGCTGTTTTTT.

V and J are TRBV4-1 and TRBJ2-5, with D unresolved. V gave up 1 base and J gave up 7 bases, with 7 bases separating them. CDR1 MGHRA and CDR2 YSYEKL come from the germline V gene. The CDR3 runs 12 residues. The CDR3 here is CASSQGTGTQYF. The CDR3, as DNA: TGCGCCAGCAGCCAAGGCACCGGGACCCAGTACTTC.

This chain uses TRBV20-1 with TRBJ2-1, with 7 positions matching TRBD2. Trimming removed 5 bases from V and 3 bases from J; junction bases left unmatched: 7. CDR3 length: 14 residues. Germline-derived CDR1 and CDR2 are DFQATT and SNEGSKA (reference sequence). The CDR3 region has the DNA TGCAGTGCTTCTTTCAGCGGGGACTACAATGAGCAGTTCTTC. Translating it yields CSASFSGDYNEQFF.

This clonotype was observed a handful of times. This chain links TRBV2 with TRBJ2-7, with D perhaps TRBD2 (6 bases). Germline CDR1 and CDR2: SNHLY and FYNNEI. The length of the CDR3 is 11 residues. Trimming pared 8 bases from V and 4 bases from J, leaving 9 bases between. This CDR3 is CASWGGYEQYV. Here the CDR3 DNA reads TGTGCCAGCTGGGGAGGATACGAGCAGTACGTC.

The chain combines TRBV6-5 with TRBJ2-1, with TRBD1 as a possible D gene (5 bases). Germline CDR1 MNHEY, CDR2 SVGAGI. This CDR3 is 14 amino acids long. V lost 0 bases to trimming and J lost 5 bases, with 8 bases between them. The CDR3 is CASSYSAGHNEQFF. The CDR3 coding sequence is TGTGCCAGCAGTTACTCGGCAGGGCACAATGAGCAGTTCTTC.

The table lists this clonotype with a few counts. CDR3 in DNA: TGTGCCAGCAGTTGGCGGGATTCCTACGAGCAGTACTTC. Protein: CASSWRDSYEQYF. This rearrangement joins TRBV27 to TRBJ2-7; D perhaps matches TRBD2 (6 bases). Trimming left V 4 bases short and J 1 base short, with 8 bases between. Germline-derived CDR1 and CDR2 are MNHEY and SMNVEV (reference sequence). The CDR3 loop spans 13 amino acids.

This clonotype was seen a handful of times. The chain links TRBV4-1 to TRBJ2-3; 13 bases match TRBD2. Germline V gives CDR1 MGHRA, CDR2 YSYEKL. After removal of 4 bases from V and 2 bases from J, the junction contained 3 bases not matched to a gene. CDR3 size: 16 residues. The CDR3 reads CASSRGLAGDTDTQYF. The CDR3 nucleotides read TGCGCCAGCAGCCGAGGACTAGCGGGGGACACAGATACGCAGTATTTT.

V and J are TRBV19 and TRBJ2-5; 8 positions match TRBD2. V dropped 3 bases and J dropped 5; count of bases not matched to a gene: 2. The CDR3 covers 13 residues. Per germline, CDR1 LNHDA and CDR2 SQIVND (reference sequence). CDR3 sequence (DNA): TGTGCCAGTAGTATGGGCGGGGGGGAGACCCAGTACTTC. This sequence encodes CASSMGGGETQYF.

The chain carries TRBV11-3 and TRBJ2-7, with D perhaps TRBD1 (6 bases). V dropped 2 bases and J dropped 3 bases, with 11 bases sitting between them. Germline V gives CDR1 SGHNT, CDR2 YENEEA. The CDR3 is made up of 14 amino acids. CDR3 loop: CASSLWPGVYEQYV. The CDR3 DNA reads TGTGCCAGCAGCTTATGGCCAGGGGTCTACGAGCAGTACGTC.

This clonotype showed up many times. This sequence joins TRBV25-1 and TRBJ2-2; D is possibly TRBD1 or TRBD2 (6 bases each). This CDR3 has 17 amino acids. Germline CDR1 is MGHDK and CDR2 is SYGVNS. V lost 6 bases, J lost 9 bases, and 26 bases lay in between. The CDR3 DNA is TGTGCCAGCAGCTCATCTTATGGGGCCTCGGGGGCCCGGGAGCTGTTTTTT. Translated, it gives CASSSSYGASGARELFF.

Only a few counts were recorded for this clonotype. The CDR3 loop reads CASSLAGTGPYF. CDR3 DNA sequence: TGTGCCAGCAGCCTTGCCGGGACCGGACCGTACTTC. The chain joins TRBV12-3 or TRBV12-4 to TRBJ2-7, with D possibly called TRBD1 or TRBD2 (5 bases each). The CDR3 contains 12 residues. Between the trimmed V and J ends, which lost 6 bases and 12 bases, there was a span of 18 bases.

This clonotype was picked up many times. This chain joins TRBV7-9 and TRBJ2-7; 7 bases fit TRBD1. CDR1 is SEHNR, CDR2 FQNEAQ, per germline (reference sequence). V lost 4 bases, J lost 0 bases, and 3 bases stayed unmatched. CDR3 size: 14 residues. The CDR3 sequence: CASSSGTDSYEQYF. DNA for the CDR3: TGTGCCAGCAGCTCCGGGACAGACTCCTACGAGCAGTACTTC.

This clonotype was picked up many times. The chain is built from TRBV7-6 and TRBJ2-3; no clear D gene. CDR1 and CDR2 from the germline V gene are SGHVS and FNYEAQ. V was trimmed by 1 base and J by 3 bases, leaving 8 bases between them. The CDR3 has 14 amino acids. The CDR3 loop is CASSLGRVTDTQYF. CDR3 bases: TGTGCCAGCAGCTTAGGTCGAGTTACAGATACGCAGTATTTT.

The chain has TRBV6-5 and TRBJ2-5; 7 nucleotides line up with TRBD1. The V gene's germline CDR1 is MNHEY and CDR2 SVGAGI. Trimming at V came to 6 bases and at J to 3 bases, leaving 7 bases not matched to a gene. The CDR3 spans 14 residues. The CDR3 coding sequence is TGTGCCAGCAGCCCTACCGACAGGGAAGAGACCCAGTACTTC. Protein: CASSPTDREETQYF.

This clonotype was counted only a few times. The J gene is TRBJ1-1, the V gene TRBV24-1; the match to TRBD1 covers 9 bases. Germline-derived CDR1 and CDR2 are KGHDR and SFDVKD. The CDR3 is made up of 18 amino acids. Trimming took 0 bases from V and 0 from J; bases not matched to a gene: 7. CDR3 nucleotides: TGTGCCACCAGTGATTTGCGCGGACAGGGGTGGATGAACACTGAAGCTTTCTTT. This translates into CATSDLRGQGWMNTEAFF.

This rearrangement joins TRBV6-4 to TRBJ1-5; D may be TRBD1 (5 bases). Deletions cut 6 bases from V and 4 bases from J, with 16 bases between. Germline CDR1 MRHNA, CDR2 SNTAGT. The CDR3 has 15 residues. CDR3 nucleotides: TGTGCCAGCAGGGAGGACATTTCGTCTAATCAGCCCCAGCATTTT. Translating it yields CASREDISSNQPQHF.

The rearrangement links TRBV6-1 to TRBJ2-7; the match to TRBD2 covers 7 bases. The CDR3 loop spans 17 amino acids. CDR1 and CDR2 (germline): MNHNS, SASEGT. With V trimmed by 2 bases and J by 7 bases, 17 bases remained unmatched. CDR3 nucleotide sequence: TGTGCCAGCAGTGAAAGGGCCCGGGACTATGCCCCACGGGAGCAGTACTTC. Its protein is CASSERARDYAPREQYF.

The CDR3 sequence: CASSSDAGNGNTIYF. In DNA, the CDR3 is TGTGCCAGCAGCTCGGACGCGGGTAATGGAAACACCATATATTTT. This chain uses TRBV7-9 with TRBJ1-3; D remains unclear. The CDR3 is made up of 15 amino acids. Per the germline V gene, CDR1 is SEHNR and CDR2 is FQNEAQ (reference sequence). The V end lost 4 bases, the J end lost 3 bases, and 13 bases lay between the germline ends.